These 26 T cell receptor beta chains originate from one sample sequenced in a study of identical twins. Each CDR3 protein is one row after TCRdb ran MiXCR on the 5' RACE reads. The sample lists about 530,000 distinct CDR3 sequences, around 22% occurring once. These data were likewise used in another study, on yellow fever vaccine responses in identical twins.

Sequencing was performed on CD4+ T cells sorted from blood. These receptors originate from a woman aged 18-29 years in good health.

The rearrangement joins TRBV7-6 to TRBJ1-5; D is perhaps TRBD1 (6 bases). Germline V gene sequence: CDR1 SGHVS, CDR2 FNYEAQ. This CDR3 comprises 13 residues. The ends were cut back, 4 bases at V and 9 bases at J, with 13 bases in the middle. As DNA, the CDR3 is TGTGCCAGCAGCTCACAGGGAAATTTGCCCCAGCATTTT. Protein product: CASSSQGNLPQHF.

This clonotype was seen ten or more times. V usage is TRBV7-2 and J usage is TRBJ2-3; 9 nucleotides agree with TRBD1. J was trimmed by 5 bases and V by 5 bases; bases with no gene match: 11. The germline gives CDR1 SGHTA, CDR2 FQGNSA. CDR3 length equals 16 residues. The CDR3 here is CASSLGRDRVVDTQYF. CDR3 nucleotide sequence: TGTGCCAGCAGCCTAGGCCGGGACAGGGTCGTAGATACGCAGTATTTT.

The rearrangement uses TRBV3-1 and TRBJ1-3; maybe TRBD1 (5 bases). The V and J ends lost 4 bases and 8 bases respectively, with 21 bases between them. CDR3 size: 16 residues. Looked up from germline, CDR1 is LGHDT and CDR2 is YNNKEL (reference sequence). The CDR3 DNA is TGTGCCAGCAGCCTTTCCACCCTGACCCAAGGGGACACCATATATTTT. This translates into CASSLSTLTQGDTIYF.

The chain links TRBV25-1 to TRBJ2-3; D remains unclear. Between the trimmed V and J ends, which lost 8 bases and 1 base, there was a span of 10 bases. Germline CDR1 and CDR2: MGHDK and SYGVNS. The CDR3 has 13 residues. The CDR3 loop is CASRLGGTDTQYF. The CDR3 bases are TGTGCCAGCCGACTGGGCGGCACAGATACGCAGTATTTT.

This clonotype occurred a few times. The chain carries TRBV29-1 and TRBJ2-3; D is undetermined. This CDR3 comprises 9 residues. With 0 bases removed from V and 8 bases from J, the gap between germline ends came to 0 bases. CDR1 is SQVTM and CDR2 is ANQGSEA in the germline V gene. CDR3 in amino acids: CSVEDTQYF. DNA of the CDR3: TGCAGCGTTGAAGATACGCAGTATTTT.

This clonotype was observed a handful of times. The chain employs TRBV6-2 or TRBV6-3 and TRBJ1-2; D is undetermined. V was trimmed by 6 bases and J by 0 bases, leaving 14 bases between them. The CDR3 is made up of 15 amino acids. Germline lookup yields CDR1 MNHEY and CDR2 SVGEGT. The CDR3 loop is CASRGTPEANYGYTF. CDR3 bases: TGTGCCAGCAGGGGTACGCCGGAAGCTAACTATGGCTACACCTTC.

The V and J genes are TRBV5-1 and TRBJ2-3, with 10 bases lining up with TRBD1. The V and J ends lost 4 bases and 1 base, in that order; junction bases with no gene match: 6. Germline assignment: CDR1 SGHRS and CDR2 YFSETQ. This CDR3 has 16 amino acids. The CDR3 here is CASSRQGAQGTDTQYF. The CDR3 region has the DNA TGCGCCAGCAGCAGACAGGGGGCGCAGGGCACAGATACGCAGTATTTT.

The V call is TRBV27, the J call TRBJ1-1; TRBD1 agrees at 8 bases. V shed 5 bases, J shed 7 bases, and the junction held 9 bases outside the gene matches. CDR1 and CDR2 from the germline V gene are MNHEY and SMNVEV (reference sequence). The CDR3 loop spans 14 amino acids. The DNA for the CDR3 is TGTGCCAGCAGTCAAACCAGGGGGCTCGGTGAAGCTTTCTTT. Its protein is CASSQTRGLGEAFF.

The chain has TRBV3-1 and TRBJ2-1; TRBD1 might be the D (6 bases). This CDR3 is built from 14 residues. V was trimmed by 5 bases and J by 5 bases, leaving 13 bases between them. Germline V CDR1 and CDR2: LGHDT, YNNKEL (reference sequence). CDR3 coding DNA: TGTGCCAGCAGCTCTCCGGGACACAACAATGAGCAGTTCTTC. Amino acids: CASSSPGHNNEQFF.

The chain couples TRBV4-2 to TRBJ1-2, with TRBD1 matching over 10 bases. CDR1 is LGHNA and CDR2 is YNFKEQ in the germline V gene. The CDR3 has 15 amino acids. The ends lost 3 bases at V and 8 bases at J; junction bases unmatched: 9. The CDR3 region is CASSHDRDRGIGYTF. The CDR3 DNA reads TGTGCCAGCAGCCATGATCGGGACAGGGGCATCGGCTACACCTTC.

This CDR3 reads CASSSKGTNTGELFF. CDR3 in DNA: TGCGCCAGCAGCTCGAAGGGGACGAACACCGGGGAGCTGTTTTTT. This chain joins TRBV5-1 and TRBJ2-2; D may be TRBD1 (5 bases). The CDR3 contains 15 residues. The germline V and J ends were trimmed by 3 bases and 0 bases, with 9 bases remaining between them. CDR1 is SGHRS, CDR2 YFSETQ, per germline.

The chain uses TRBV12-3 or TRBV12-4 and TRBJ2-6; D unresolved. The CDR3 length is 11 residues. V was cut by 6 bases and J by 13 bases, with 10 bases left in between. In DNA, the CDR3 is TGTGCCAGCAGCCCCGCCGGGGTCCTGACTTTC. This gives the protein CASSPAGVLTF.

This clonotype occurred a few times. The chain carries TRBV19 and TRBJ2-3; TRBD2 agrees at 14 bases. The germline V gene encodes CDR1 LNHDA and CDR2 SQIVND (reference sequence). J lost 4 bases, V lost 3 bases, and 12 bases had no gene match. The CDR3 loop spans 19 amino acids. In DNA, the CDR3 is TGTGCCAGTAGTATCCGGACCGGGACTAGCGGGAGTCAGGCAGATACGCAGTATTTT. This gives the protein CASSIRTGTSGSQADTQYF.

This clonotype was detected many times. The junction does not match germline at one end; this may be a read error. The genes are TRBV4-1 and TRBJ2-7; TRBD1 matches 9 bases. Per the germline V gene, CDR1 is MGHRA and CDR2 is YSYEKL. There are 14 residues in the CDR3. CDR3 loop: CASSQDERGTGIPF. The CDR3 region has the DNA TGCGCCAGCAGCCAAGATGAGCGCGGGACAGGGATCCCCTTC.

This clonotype has only a few counts. The chain links TRBV5-5 to TRBJ2-3; D might be TRBD2 (5 bases). This CDR3 is 17 amino acids long. Germline CDR1 and CDR2: SGHKS and YYEKEE (reference sequence). Deletions cut 0 bases from V and 4 bases from J, with 18 bases between. The CDR3 nucleotides are TGTGCCAGCAGCTTGGCCTTCGGGGAGTCCGGCGCAGATACGCAGTATTTT. Translated, it gives CASSLAFGESGADTQYF.

This clonotype was counted between two and nine times. The genes are TRBV18 and TRBJ1-1; TRBD1 matches at 10 bases. Germline assignment: CDR1 KGHSH and CDR2 LQKENI. CDR3 size: 16 residues. V trimming: 3 bases; J trimming: 1 base; junction bases outside the gene matches: 5. CDR3 sequence (DNA): TGTGCCAGCTCACCGGGGACAGGGGCGACGAACACTGAAGCTTTCTTT. Protein: CASSPGTGATNTEAFF.

This clonotype was observed a handful of times. The chain has TRBV12-3 or TRBV12-4 and TRBJ2-7; D call uncertain. Trimming shortened V by 1 base and J by 6 bases, and 10 bases separated the two germline ends. The CDR3 loop spans 13 amino acids. The CDR3 DNA follows: TGTGCCAGCAGTTTAGGTCCTGGCCCCGAGCAGTACTTC. It codes for CASSLGPGPEQYF.

The chain is built from TRBV6-5 and TRBJ2-6; 8 nucleotides match TRBD2. The CDR3 is 17 amino acids. From germline, CDR1 is MNHEY and CDR2 SVGAGI. Germline trimming cut 2 bases from V and 1 base from J; bases unmatched to any gene: 4. In DNA form, the CDR3 reads TGTGCCAGCAGTTACGATCCGGGGGGGTCTGGGGCCAACGTCCTGACTTTC. As protein: CASSYDPGGSGANVLTF.

The chain is built from TRBV12-3 or TRBV12-4 and TRBJ1-2; the D is unclear. This CDR3 region has 14 residues. Between the trimmed V and J ends, which lost 3 bases and 3 bases, there was a span of 11 bases. The chain's CDR3 is CASSFRQTDYGYTF. The CDR3 DNA reads TGTGCCAGCAGTTTTCGGCAGACTGACTATGGCTACACCTTC.

This clonotype was picked up a small number of times. CDR3 nucleotides: TGTGCCAGCACCCGGGGACTTTCGAGCACAGATACGCAGTATTTT. Its protein is CASTRGLSSTDTQYF. The chain combines TRBV12-3 or TRBV12-4 with TRBJ2-3, with a possible D match to TRBD2 (6 bases). Trimming left V 7 bases short and J 0 bases short, with 14 bases between. The CDR3 runs 15 residues.

The chain uses TRBV12-3 or TRBV12-4 and TRBJ2-7; a weak D match, TRBD2 (5 bases). The CDR3 covers 14 residues. V lost 4 bases and J 2 bases, leaving 12 bases between the germline ends. The CDR3 protein is CASSSTRHPYEQYF. CDR3 bases: TGTGCCAGCAGTTCCACTAGACACCCCTACGAGCAGTACTTC.

The table lists this clonotype with a few counts. The chain couples TRBV28 to TRBJ2-1; D unresolved. The CDR3 extends over 13 amino acids. V lost 3 bases and J 10 bases, leaving 13 bases between the germline ends. CDR1 is MDHEN and CDR2 is SYDVKM in the germline V gene. In DNA, the CDR3 is TGTGCCAGCAGTTTGACATTGGCGACAGAGCAGTTCTTC. Translating it yields CASSLTLATEQFF.

This chain connects TRBV6-1 to TRBJ1-4, with a possible D match to TRBD1 (5 bases). CDR3 length: 15 residues. V lost 6 bases and J 5 bases, leaving 16 bases between the germline ends. The germline gives CDR1 MNHNS, CDR2 SASEGT. The CDR3 spells CASSPIREVNEKLFF. The CDR3 DNA follows: TGTGCCAGCAGCCCCATCAGGGAGGTGAATGAAAAACTGTTTTTT.

This clonotype was recorded many times. The V gene is TRBV4-1, the J gene TRBJ2-7; D not resolved. Trimming stripped 0 bases from V and 4 bases from J, with 7 bases between. This CDR3 has 13 amino acids. From germline, CDR1 is MGHRA and CDR2 YSYEKL. Here the CDR3 reads CASSQDVGYEQYV. As DNA, the CDR3 is TGCGCCAGCAGCCAAGATGTGGGGTACGAGCAGTACGTC.

A few counts support this clonotype. Written as DNA, the CDR3 is TGTGCCACCCTTTCCAGGACCACCGGGGAGCTGTTTTTT. This encodes CATLSRTTGELFF. V is TRBV15 and J is TRBJ2-2; D gene ambiguous. CDR1 and CDR2 from the germline V gene are LNHNV and YYDKDF (reference sequence). The CDR3 is made up of 13 amino acids. The V end lost 8 bases, the J end lost 4 bases, and 11 bases lay between the germline ends.

The V call is TRBV9, the J call TRBJ2-6; no firm D call. The CDR3 spans 18 residues. Trimming removed 4 bases at V and 1 base at J, with 18 bases between. Germline CDR1 reads SGDLS; CDR2 reads YYNGEE. The chain's CDR3 is CASSKRTSQGSGANVLTF. CDR3 bases: TGTGCCAGCAGCAAAAGGACCAGCCAAGGTTCTGGGGCCAACGTCCTGACTTTC.